This entry features one TCR beta chain sequence. Its specificity is unknown. Stable disease denoted Graves' hyperthyroidism without ophthalmopathy progression within 18 months. The TCR beta CDR3 regions underwent amplification using RNA transcripts as the source. An initial round of RT-PCR targeting the TCR CDR3 relied on the HTBI primer set. TCRdb re-called the multiplex PCR reads with MiXCR, one entry per CDR3 protein. The sample lists some 420,000 distinct CDR3 sequences, roughly an eighth occurring once. Trimming removed 5 bases at V and 6 bases at J, with 17 bases between. This CDR3 has 15 amino acids. Germline V gives CDR1 SGHAT, CDR2 FQNNGV. This sample was included in a study of T cells in Graves' hyperthyroidism and ophthalmopathy. The wider study: Peripheral blood sampling occurred at initial diagnosis, before any treatment. Study results and caveats: Model-based prediction identified ophthalmopathy a median around seven months prior to its onset. Appearing also in blood were most of the thyroid clonotypes expanded above 0.001.

The sequenced sample was blood. The TCR was taken from a woman under 30 with Graves' hyperthyroidism. V is TRBV11-2 and J is TRBJ1-5, with TRBD1 as a possible D gene (6 bases). The CDR3 DNA follows: TGTGCCAGCAGCCCCACAGGGTATCAGGGTCAGCCCCAGCATTTT. It specifies CASSPTGYQGQPQHF.